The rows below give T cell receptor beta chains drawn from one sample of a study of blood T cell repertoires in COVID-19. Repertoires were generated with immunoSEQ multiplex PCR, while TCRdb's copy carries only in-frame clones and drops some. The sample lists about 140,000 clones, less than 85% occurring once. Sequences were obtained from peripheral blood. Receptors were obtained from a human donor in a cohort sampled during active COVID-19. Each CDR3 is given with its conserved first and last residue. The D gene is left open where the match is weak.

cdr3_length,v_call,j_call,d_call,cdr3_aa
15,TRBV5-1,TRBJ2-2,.,CASSFTATNTGELFF
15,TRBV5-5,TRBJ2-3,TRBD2,CASSSAGGLTDTQYF
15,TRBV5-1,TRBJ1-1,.,CASSLVQAPGTEAFF
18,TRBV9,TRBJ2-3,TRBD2,CASSVDALAGATKDTQYF
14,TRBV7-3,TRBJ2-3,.,CASSSTSSTDTQYF
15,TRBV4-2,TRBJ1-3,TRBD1,CASSQPGQRRNTIYF
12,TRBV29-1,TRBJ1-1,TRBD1,CSVRDSNTEAFF
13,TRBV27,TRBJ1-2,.,CASGKWQGYGYTF
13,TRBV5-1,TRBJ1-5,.,CASSLAGSQPQHF
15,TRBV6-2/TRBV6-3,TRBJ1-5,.,CASSYQGTSNQPQHF
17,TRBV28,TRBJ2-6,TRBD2,CASSFLAGGPGANVLTF
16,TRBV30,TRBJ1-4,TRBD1,CAWSVRGTGFFEKLFF
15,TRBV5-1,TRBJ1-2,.,CASSSQGSRVGGYTF
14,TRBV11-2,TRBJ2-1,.,CASSLVGGTNEQFF
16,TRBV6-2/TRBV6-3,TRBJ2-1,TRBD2,CASSYPASGARNEQFF
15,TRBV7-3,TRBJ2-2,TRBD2,CASSQSGVNTGELFF
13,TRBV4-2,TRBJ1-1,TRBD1,CASTATGGTEAFF
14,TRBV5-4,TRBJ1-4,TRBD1,CASTSGTGDEKLFF
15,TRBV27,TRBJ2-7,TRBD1,CASSRTGTGTYEQYF
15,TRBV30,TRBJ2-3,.,CAWRTGTTTTDTQYF
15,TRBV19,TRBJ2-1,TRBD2,CASSHLSGGANEQFF
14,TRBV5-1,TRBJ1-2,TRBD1,CASSFPGRGTGYTF
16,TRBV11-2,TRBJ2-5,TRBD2,CASSLVRRGGAETQYF
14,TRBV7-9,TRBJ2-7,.,CASSLAGRSYEQYF
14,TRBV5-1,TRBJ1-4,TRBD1,CASSDPTGNEKLFF
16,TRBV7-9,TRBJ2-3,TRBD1,CASSWIGQGSTDTQYF
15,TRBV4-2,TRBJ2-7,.,CASSQAPTGPYEQYF
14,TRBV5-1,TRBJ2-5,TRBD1,CASSLGTVQETQYF
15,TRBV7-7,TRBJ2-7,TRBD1,CASSSGTGGGYEQYF
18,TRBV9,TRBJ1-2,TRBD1,CASSEDNSGTASPYGYTF
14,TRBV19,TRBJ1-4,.,CASSGRPLAGKLFF
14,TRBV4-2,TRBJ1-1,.,CASSQDQANTEAFF
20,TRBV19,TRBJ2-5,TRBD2,CASSIGIGTSGGIKRETQYF
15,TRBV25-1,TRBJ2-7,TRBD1,CASSAGTGGFHEQYF
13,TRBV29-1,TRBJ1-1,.,CSVAPRARTEAFF
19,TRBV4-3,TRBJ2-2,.,CASRRRTNPQGVFPGELFF
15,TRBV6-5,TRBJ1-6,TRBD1,CASSYLGQGNSPLHF
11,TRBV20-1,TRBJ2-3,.,CSAAPRDTQYF
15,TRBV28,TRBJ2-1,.,CASSLWTQGIDEQFF
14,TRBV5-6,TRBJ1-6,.,CASSFSQGNSPLHF
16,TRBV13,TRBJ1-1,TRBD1,CASSRKTGTANTEAFF
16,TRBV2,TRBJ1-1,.,CASSPSSGTPNTEAFF
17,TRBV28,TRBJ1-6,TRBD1,CASSLSSGGTYNSPLHF
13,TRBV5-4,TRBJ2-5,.,CASSFTGQETQYF
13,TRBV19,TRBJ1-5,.,CASSWGAGQPQHF
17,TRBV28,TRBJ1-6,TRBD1,CASRPSVGTGDNSPLHF
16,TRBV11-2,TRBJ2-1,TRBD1,CASSLDGGTGVLEQFF
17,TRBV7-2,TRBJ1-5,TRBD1,CASSLAQGGTRNQPQHF
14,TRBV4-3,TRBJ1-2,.,CASSQDVANYGYTF